Below are 5 T cell receptor beta chains sequenced from a single sample in a study of CD4 T cells in relation to SARS-CoV-2 and coronaviruses. Their cognate antigens are unknown. Unexposed donor CD4+ T cells date from about 2011-2019, before the COVID-19 pandemic. CD4+ T cells were isolated from the cells after 10 days of culture. TCRdb keeps only in-frame clones here, not all; method: immunoSEQ multiplex PCR. The table records about 21,000 clones, about 79% of them present only once. Sequences were obtained from CD4+ T cells from PBMCs, cultured in vitro. The receptors derive from a human donor in good health.

The chain is built from TRBV5-1 and TRBJ2-3, with no clear D. V shed 0 bases and J shed 3 bases, with 8 bases lying between them. Germline CDR1 and CDR2: SGHRS and YFSETQ. There are 14 residues in the CDR3. The CDR3 sequence is CASSLVSRTDTQYF. CDR3 nucleotides: TGCGCCAGCAGCTTGGTGTCGCGTACAGATACGCAGTATTTT.

The rearrangement joins TRBV25-1 to TRBJ2-7, with D possibly matching TRBD2 (6 bases). Trimming removed 2 bases from V and 2 bases from J, with 10 bases in between. Looked up from germline, CDR1 is MGHDK and CDR2 is SYGVNS. The CDR3 totals 14 residues. The DNA for the CDR3 is TGTGCCAGCAGTGAAGGAGCGGGCCCCTACGAGCAGTACTTC. This gives the protein CASSEGAGPYEQYF.

The chain employs TRBV30 and TRBJ2-7; D may be TRBD1 (6 bases). The length of the CDR3 is 13 residues. Per germline, CDR1 GTSNPN and CDR2 SVGIG (reference sequence). The ends were cut back, 2 bases at V and 2 bases at J, with 10 bases in the middle. The CDR3 loop is CAWSPGTTYEQYF. The CDR3 nucleotides read TGTGCCTGGAGTCCCGGGACAACCTACGAGCAGTACTTC.

The J gene is TRBJ2-5, the V gene TRBV12-3 or TRBV12-4; no reliable D call. V was clipped by 3 bases and J by 4 bases, with 9 bases between them. This CDR3 has 13 amino acids. CDR3 residues: CASSLSVAETQYF. CDR3 in DNA: TGTGCCAGCAGTTTGTCGGTAGCAGAGACCCAGTACTTC.

This clone has just a few counts. This sequence joins TRBV11-2 and TRBJ1-3; perhaps TRBD1 as D (5 bases). CDR1 and CDR2 (germline): SGHAT, FQNNGV. The V gene lost 5 bases and the J gene lost 2 bases, with 13 bases spanning the gap. There are 15 residues in the CDR3. This CDR3 is CASSRGRAAGNTIYF. DNA of the CDR3: TGTGCCAGCAGCCGGGGACGGGCCGCTGGAAACACCATATATTTT.